The clone carrying this T cell receptor beta chain turned up a few times. Its antigen is currently unknown. It was healthy bone marrow donors who served as donors. The data belong to a study of cytomegalovirus exposure and HLA in healthy donors. Study-level findings and limits: Cytomegalovirus association was assigned to about 150 TCR beta chains. Later analysis revealed greater clonal expansion in HLA-associated TCR beta chains than in equally common others.

13 Jbeta primers and 60 Vbeta primers were used for the PCR. Data came from immunoSEQ multiplex PCR; TCRdb stores just in-frame clones and leaves some out. Among under 200,000 clones listed, around 72% were seen once. The TCR originated in a man aged 50 to 60 in good health and CMV-seronegative. Sequencing was done on a sample of PBMCs.

CDR3 region: CASSPTGSEPQHF. The CDR3 DNA sequence: TGTGCCAGTAGCCCGACAGGGTCGGAGCCCCAGCATTTT. This chain uses TRBV19 with TRBJ1-5; 7 bases match TRBD1. Trimming took 6 bases from V and 8 from J; bases not matched to a gene: 7. The CDR3 is 13 amino acids. Germline assignment: CDR1 LNHDA and CDR2 SQIVND (reference sequence).